This is a list of T cell receptor beta chains from one sample in a study of T cells expressing NK-cell markers. From the 5' RACE reads, TCRdb lists one entry per CDR3 protein and no DNA. The sample totals about 460,000 distinct CDR3 sequences. Sequencing was performed on blood T cells: a sorted CD56 or NKG2C T cell subset, CD4+ or CD8+ T cells, or bulk PBMC T cells (not recorded which). These receptors came from a woman between 45 and 65 years old in good health. Each CDR3 is given with its conserved first and last residue.

>TRBJ1-5|TRBV25-1
CASRATGDNQPQHF
>TRBJ2-6|TRBV10-3
CAISESSLGANVLTF
>TRBJ2-2|TRBV12-3/TRBV12-4
CASILTTGELFF
>TRBJ1-1|TRBV20-1
CSARYLQGGTEAFF
>TRBJ1-1|TRBV27
CASSKRGGTGGFEMNTEAFF
>TRBJ2-1|TRBV24-1
CATSVDINEQFF
>TRBJ2-3|TRBV20-1
CSATSGTAPKLDTQYF
>TRBJ2-5|TRBV12-3/TRBV12-4
CASSRDTEKETQYF
>TRBJ2-1|TRBV5-1
CASSLRSRGPENEQFF
>TRBJ2-1|TRBV7-6
CASSSLGVGSYNEQFF
>TRBJ2-1|TRBV20-1
CSARDSEREYKAPILDEQFF
>TRBJ1-4|TRBV19
CASSRDSANEKLFF
>TRBJ2-3|TRBV7-9
CASSLMGGAADTQYF
>TRBJ2-7|TRBV3-1
CASSLKFQGEQYF
>TRBJ2-3|TRBV5-1
CASSLGSRGRSTDTQYF
>TRBJ1-4|TRBV5-1
CASSISGRNEKLFF
>TRBJ2-3|TRBV20-1
CSGLSPTHNTQYF
>TRBJ1-2|TRBV6-5
CASSYSDGTGDIYGYTF
>TRBJ2-3|TRBV24-1
CATSDMVADTQYF
>TRBJ2-1|TRBV20-1
CSATPSGLYNEQFF
>TRBJ2-7|TRBV20-1
CSARDPREATSYEQYF
>TRBJ1-1|TRBV18
CASSPLGTGGPNTEAFF
>TRBJ2-1|TRBV24-1
CAIGDRSDTGTRGSNEQFF
>TRBJ2-5|TRBV20-1
CSARPTGVQETQYF
>TRBJ1-1|TRBV5-1
CASSLLPTGGANLGTEAFF
>TRBJ2-3|TRBV10-2
CASSPQLGQDTQYF
>TRBJ2-2|TRBV2
CASRPRTTGELFF
>TRBJ1-1|TRBV5-1
CASRTTTGRFEAFF
>TRBJ2-1|TRBV5-4
CASSQNGLGDYNEQFF
>TRBJ2-3|TRBV5-1
CASSLAGQGSTQYF
>TRBJ2-7|TRBV7-9
CASSLWTGYEQYF
>TRBJ1-2|TRBV15
CATSRDWTSGYTF
>TRBJ2-1|TRBV20-1
CSAGLAGGVRNEQFF
>TRBJ2-1|TRBV6-2/TRBV6-3
CASRAPGLAYNEQFF
>TRBJ2-3|TRBV11-3
CASSRLAGGPPGTDTQYF
>TRBJ1-3|TRBV7-6
CASSRGGGDPGNTIYF
>TRBJ1-1|TRBV29-1
CSARQGLMNTEAFF
>TRBJ2-5|TRBV20-1
CSASSAGDKETQYF
>TRBJ2-1|TRBV6-2/TRBV6-3
CASSLVAVEQFF
>TRBJ2-1|TRBV4-1
CASSQGDRSSYNEQFF
>TRBJ2-5|TRBV20-1
CSATLRLAGVETQYF
>TRBJ1-1|TRBV11-2
CASSFRGAGEAFF
>TRBJ2-1|TRBV20-1
CSARDPATGDEQFF
>TRBJ1-2|TRBV6-6
CASRRRQGHYGYTF
>TRBJ1-1|TRBV14
CASSQWSQNPEAFF
>TRBJ2-6|TRBV19
CASSIRGTGANVLTF
>TRBJ2-1|TRBV20-1
CSASPVLDYNEQFF
>TRBJ1-2|TRBV5-6
CASRPETEDYGYTF